The 22 T cell receptor beta chains below all came from one sample that was sequenced in a study of T cell responses to AZD1222 COVID-19 vaccine. TCRdb keeps only in-frame clones here, not all; method: immunoSEQ multiplex PCR. The profile shows under 60,000 clones, around four fifths of them singletons. Material: peripheral blood, obtained on day 0 of AZD1222 vaccination. These receptors originate from an adult in good health.

V usage is TRBV28 and J usage is TRBJ2-5, with unresolved D. This CDR3 has 12 amino acids. Between the trimmed V and J ends, which lost 5 bases and 5 bases, there was a span of 9 bases. The germline gives CDR1 MDHEN, CDR2 SYDVKM. The CDR3: CASSLIGETQYF. CDR3 DNA sequence: TGTGCCAGCAGTCTGATTGGGGAGACCCAGTACTTC.

V and J are TRBV7-2 and TRBJ2-1; D not resolved. The ends were cut back, 2 bases at V and 10 bases at J, with 12 bases in the middle. Per the germline V gene, CDR1 is SGHTA and CDR2 is FQGNSA. This CDR3 contains 13 residues. The chain's CDR3 is CASSLPDGTEQFF. The CDR3, as DNA: TGTGCCAGCAGCTTACCTGACGGAACGGAGCAGTTCTTC.

The chain combines TRBV19 with TRBJ1-1; D is uncertain. There are 13 residues in the CDR3. Trimming left V 3 bases short and J 5 bases short, with 10 bases between. Per germline, CDR1 LNHDA and CDR2 SQIVND (reference sequence). The CDR3 sequence: CASSIKVRTEAFF. In DNA form, the CDR3 reads TGTGCCAGTAGTATTAAGGTTAGAACTGAAGCTTTCTTT.

The chain recombines TRBV7-2 with TRBJ1-2, with D possibly matching TRBD1 (5 bases). The CDR3 length is 14 residues. The V end lost 1 base, the J end lost 6 bases, and 12 bases lay between the germline ends. Germline lookup yields CDR1 SGHTA and CDR2 FQGNSA. CDR3 sequence reads: CASSLVGVSDGYTF. The CDR3 nucleotides are TGTGCCAGCAGCTTAGTAGGGGTTTCGGATGGCTACACCTTC.

The chain carries TRBV15 and TRBJ1-1; unclear D gene. Trimming stripped 4 bases from V and 2 bases from J, with 8 bases between. There are 13 residues in the CDR3. Germline CDR1 LNHNV, CDR2 YYDKDF (reference sequence). The CDR3 DNA sequence: TGTGCCACCAGCAAAGTTTTTAACACTGAAGCTTTCTTT. Translating it yields CATSKVFNTEAFF.

This chain joins TRBV19 and TRBJ1-1, with D perhaps matching TRBD1 (5 bases). CDR1 and CDR2 from the germline V gene are LNHDA and SQIVND (reference sequence). V lost 3 bases and J lost 6, with 14 bases in between. CDR3 size: 14 residues. CDR3 coding DNA: TGTGCCAGTAGTATTTCAGGGCGCGTTTCTGAAGCTTTCTTT. Encoded protein: CASSISGRVSEAFF.

The CDR3 here is CASSLSVETQYF. Here the CDR3 DNA reads TGTGCCAGCAGTTTGTCGGTTGAGACCCAGTACTTC. The rearrangement joins TRBV28 to TRBJ2-5; D is ambiguous. Germline V gives CDR1 MDHEN, CDR2 SYDVKM. The length of the CDR3 is 12 residues. The ends were cut back, 3 bases at V and 5 bases at J, with 7 bases in the middle.

The chain is built from TRBV11-3 and TRBJ2-2; a weak D match, TRBD2 (6 bases). The CDR3 contains 15 residues. The germline CDR1 and CDR2 sequences are SGHNT and YENEEA. V was trimmed by 4 bases and J by 5 bases, leaving 14 bases between them. The CDR3 region has the DNA TGTGCCAGCAGCTCCGGAGGGGTGCAGACCGGGGAGCTGTTTTTT. Residues: CASSSGGVQTGELFF.

The rearrangement uses TRBV25-1 and TRBJ1-1; D unresolved. CDR3 length: 15 residues. CDR1 is MGHDK and CDR2 is SYGVNS in the germline V gene. V lost 4 bases to trimming and J lost 1 base, with 13 bases between them. CDR3 coding DNA: TGTGCCAGCAGTGTAGGAGGACTTACGAACACTGAAGCTTTCTTT. It codes for CASSVGGLTNTEAFF.

V usage is TRBV5-6 and J usage is TRBJ1-2; the D is unclear. The CDR3 totals 11 residues. With 2 bases removed from V and 11 bases from J, the gap between germline ends came to 10 bases. CDR1 is SGHDT and CDR2 is YYEEEE in the germline V gene. CDR3 DNA sequence: TGTGCCAGCAGCTTCCTTGTTGGGTACACCTTC. Protein sequence: CASSFLVGYTF.

The sample holds one count of this clone. This chain links TRBV24-1 with TRBJ2-1; possible D gene TRBD2, 6 bases. The CDR3 is 15 amino acids. The V end lost 3 bases, the J end lost 1 base, and 9 bases lay between the germline ends. CDR1 is KGHDR, CDR2 SFDVKD, per germline. The CDR3 nucleotides are TGTGCCACCAGTGATGCGGGACCGTCCTACAATGAGCAGTTCTTC. Protein sequence: CATSDAGPSYNEQFF.

This chain links TRBV6-4 with TRBJ2-2; TRBD1 or TRBD2 may be the D gene (7 bases each). V dropped 10 bases and J dropped 4 bases, with 10 bases sitting between them. CDR1 MRHNA and CDR2 SNTAGT come from the germline V gene. This CDR3 region has 12 residues. CDR3 DNA: TGTGCCATCAGGGGGGGCACCGGGGAGCTGTTTTTT. Translation gives CAIRGGTGELFF.

This clone was seen a few times. The CDR3 region has the DNA TGCGCCAGCAGCCGGGACCTCGGAAACACCATATATTTT. Translating it yields CASSRDLGNTIYF. V is TRBV5-1 and J is TRBJ1-3; possible D gene TRBD1, 5 bases. Trimming left V 4 bases short and J 4 bases short, with 9 bases between. The V gene's germline CDR1 is SGHRS and CDR2 YFSETQ. This CDR3 is 13 amino acids long. The whole variable domain, remainder taken from reference TRBV5-1 and TRBJ1-3, is KAGVTQTPRYLIKTRGQQVTLSCSPISGHRSVSWYQQTPGQGLQFLFEYFSETQRNKGNFPGRFSGRQFSNSRSEMNVSTLELGDSALYLCASSRDLGNTIYFGEGSWLTVV.

This chain connects TRBV3-1 (or the pseudogene TRBV3-2) to TRBJ1-3, with D perhaps matching TRBD1 (5 bases). V was cut by 3 bases and J by 0 bases, with 9 bases left in between. The CDR3 runs to 15 residues. Germline assignment: CDR1 LGHDT and CDR2 YNNKEL (reference sequence). The CDR3 loop reads CASSHGGTSGNTIYF. The CDR3 coding sequence is TGTGCCAGCAGCCATGGGGGGACCTCTGGAAACACCATATATTTT.

The chain's CDR3 is CATSRDNSGANVLTF. The CDR3 DNA sequence: TGTGCCACCAGCAGAGACAACTCTGGGGCCAACGTCCTGACTTTC. The chain couples TRBV15 to TRBJ2-6; no firm D call. Trimming took off 0 bases at V and 0 bases at J, with 3 bases between the two ends. The CDR3 runs 15 residues. The V gene's germline CDR1 is LNHNV and CDR2 YYDKDF (reference sequence). Based on the CDR3 plus reference TRBV15 and TRBJ2-6, the full variable domain is DAMVIQNPRYQVTQFGKPVTLSCSQTLNHNVMYWYQQKSSQAPKLLFHYYDKDFNNEADTPDNFQSRRPNTSFCFLDIRSPGLGDTAMYLCATSRDNSGANVLTFGAGSRLTVL.

J is TRBJ1-6 and V is TRBV6-4, with D hard to call. The germline V and J ends were trimmed by 2 bases and 11 bases, with 7 bases remaining between them. Germline V gene lookup returns CDR1 MRHNA and CDR2 SNTAGT. The CDR3 sequence is 12 residues long. CDR3 region: CASSDGVAPLHF. In DNA, the CDR3 is TGTGCCAGCAGTGACGGGGTTGCACCCCTCCACTTT.

The chain joins TRBV5-4 to TRBJ2-2; 9 positions match TRBD2. The germline gives CDR1 SGHNT, CDR2 YYREEE (reference sequence). Trimming removed 0 bases from V and 7 bases from J; junction bases left unmatched: 7. The CDR3 totals 16 residues. The CDR3 coding sequence is TGTGCCAGCAGCTTGGGCGCGGGGGGGTTTGACGGGGAGCTGTTTTTT. Protein sequence: CASSLGAGGFDGELFF.

The CDR3 DNA is TGTGCCAGTAGTATTTCGGCAGGTTCTGGAAACACCATATATTTT. It yields the protein CASSISAGSGNTIYF. This chain links TRBV19 with TRBJ1-3, with no clear D. V gave up 3 bases and J gave up 1 base, with 10 bases separating them. Germline V gene data show CDR1 as LNHDA and CDR2 as SQIVND (reference sequence). The CDR3 covers 15 residues.

The gene calls are TRBV28 and TRBJ2-1; 11 bases match TRBD2. The J segment lost 6 bases and the V segment lost 5 bases, leaving 6 bases of the junction unmatched. The CDR3 covers 15 residues. CDR1 MDHEN and CDR2 SYDVKM come from the germline V gene. CDR3 protein: CASSPTSGIVNEQFF. The CDR3, as DNA: TGTGCCAGCAGTCCGACTAGCGGGATTGTCAATGAGCAGTTCTTC.

The chain has TRBV5-6 and TRBJ2-2; TRBD2 might be the D (7 bases). Germline V CDR1 and CDR2: SGHDT, YYEEEE. The ends were cut back, 0 bases at V and 5 bases at J, with 11 bases in the middle. The length of the CDR3 is 15 residues. The CDR3 loop reads CASSLVGGPTGELFF. The CDR3 DNA is TGTGCCAGCAGCTTGGTCGGGGGGCCGACCGGGGAGCTGTTTTTT.

This chain joins TRBV6-5 and TRBJ2-7, with 8 bases aligning to TRBD2. Germline V gene sequence: CDR1 MNHEY, CDR2 SVGAGI. Germline trimming cut 6 bases from V and 2 bases from J; bases unmatched to any gene: 3. The CDR3 loop spans 13 amino acids. The CDR3 is CASRVAGTYEQYF. In nucleotides, the CDR3 is TGTGCCAGCAGGGTAGCGGGAACCTACGAGCAGTACTTC.

The table lists this clone with a count of one. V and J are TRBV11-2 and TRBJ2-6; D is unclear. Per germline, CDR1 SGHAT and CDR2 FQNNGV. With 4 bases removed from V and 2 bases from J, the gap between germline ends came to 18 bases. The CDR3 length is 18 residues. In DNA, the CDR3 is TGTGCCAGCAGCTCCCTCCTCAGGACGGTTGCTGGGGCCAACGTCCTGACTTTC. Protein product: CASSSLLRTVAGANVLTF.